The 21 T cell receptor beta chains reported below all come from one sample, sequenced in a study of cytomegalovirus exposure and HLA in healthy donors. Clones were sequenced by immunoSEQ multiplex PCR, and TCRdb holds only the in-frame ones, with some missing. This sample has about 150,000 clones, with around 88% found just once. Sample: PBMCs. Receptors originate from a man younger than 35 in good health and CMV-seropositive.

The chain has TRBV5-1 and TRBJ2-7, with 9 bases fitting TRBD1. CDR1 and CDR2 from the germline V gene are SGHRS and YFSETQ. V shed 4 bases, J shed 4 bases, and the junction held 9 bases outside the gene matches. This CDR3 spans 15 amino acids. This CDR3 is CASSRTGGGQYEQYF. Here the CDR3 DNA reads TGCGCCAGCAGCAGAACAGGGGGCGGTCAGTACGAGCAGTACTTC.

This chain links TRBV2 with TRBJ1-2; TRBD1 matches 10 bases. The trim removed 3 bases at V and 7 bases at J, leaving 8 bases unmatched. Germline V gene data show CDR1 as SNHLY and CDR2 as FYNNEI. CDR3 length equals 15 residues. This chain's CDR3 is CASSDQGQGIAGYTF. In DNA form, the CDR3 reads TGTGCCAGCAGTGATCAGGGACAGGGGATCGCTGGCTACACCTTC.

The chain joins TRBV6-5 to TRBJ1-1, with 7 bases aligning to TRBD1. Germline-derived CDR1 and CDR2 are MNHEY and SVGAGI. The CDR3 length is 14 residues. Unmatched junction bases numbered 11, after V lost 8 bases and J lost 5 bases. The CDR3 bases are TGTGCCAGCGGCGAACCACAGGGGTGGACTGAAGCTTTCTTT. Translated, it gives CASGEPQGWTEAFF.

The chain combines TRBV6-5 with TRBJ1-4; D possibly corresponds to TRBD1 (5 bases). V lost 3 bases and J lost 8, with 16 bases in between. The CDR3 has 15 residues. Per the germline V gene, CDR1 is MNHEY and CDR2 is SVGAGI. The CDR3 DNA follows: TGTGCCAGCAGTTATGTAACGGCAGCAGGGGAAAAACTGTTTTTT. Its protein product is CASSYVTAAGEKLFF.

In DNA form, the CDR3 reads TGTGCCAGTAGCGGAAATGCGGTGGGTGAAAAACTGTTTTTT. Amino acids: CASSGNAVGEKLFF. V gene TRBV19 combines with J gene TRBJ1-4; D not resolved. The CDR3 has 14 amino acids. CDR1 is LNHDA and CDR2 is SQIVND in the germline V gene (reference sequence). V lost 6 bases, J lost 7 bases, and 15 bases lay in between.

On this clone itself: Distinct nucleotide sequences in the sample also encode this CDR3. V and J are TRBV6-5 and TRBJ2-1, with a tentative D call TRBD2 (5 bases). This CDR3 has 14 residues. Germline CDR1 is MNHEY and CDR2 is SVGAGI. Trimming pared 2 bases from V and 1 base from J, leaving 6 bases between. The CDR3 region has the DNA TGTGCCAGCAGTTACGAGGGATCCTACAATGAGCAGTTCTTC. This translates into CASSYEGSYNEQFF.

This clone occurred once. The gene calls are TRBV11-2 and TRBJ1-1; D perhaps matches TRBD1 (6 bases). The CDR3 extends over 15 amino acids. Germline CDR1 is SGHAT and CDR2 is FQNNGV. V lost 1 base, J lost 1 base, and 10 bases lay in between. The CDR3 is CASSLGQGRNTEAFF. The CDR3, as DNA: TGTGCCAGCAGCTTAGGCCAGGGGAGGAACACTGAAGCTTTCTTT.

With regard to this clone: The sample contains more than one DNA sequence encoding this CDR3. This sequence joins TRBV4-3 and TRBJ1-2; no clear D. The CDR3 has 14 amino acids. V lost 0 bases and J 4 bases, leaving 9 bases between the germline ends. Germline CDR1 and CDR2: LGHNA and YSLEER. The CDR3 sequence is CASSQDRGSYGYTF. DNA for the CDR3: TGCGCCAGCAGCCAAGACAGAGGCTCCTATGGCTACACCTTC.

The J gene is TRBJ2-7, the V gene TRBV6-5; D gene uncertain. V was shortened by 2 bases and J by 3 bases, with 8 bases between the two germline ends. CDR3 length equals 13 residues. Per germline, CDR1 MNHEY and CDR2 SVGAGI. CDR3 nucleotide sequence: TGTGCCAGCAGTTACGAGGCTTACTACGAGCAGTACTTC. Translation gives CASSYEAYYEQYF.

This clone was found once. The chain employs TRBV7-2 and TRBJ1-4; TRBD1 might be the D (5 bases). This CDR3 is 17 amino acids long. Trimming pared 1 base from V and 5 bases from J, leaving 17 bases between. Germline-derived CDR1 and CDR2 are SGHTA and FQGNSA. CDR3 sequence (DNA): TGTGCCAGCAGCTTAGTGGGGGGATATAGGAAAAATGAAAAACTGTTTTTT. As protein: CASSLVGGYRKNEKLFF.

V gene TRBV19 combines with J gene TRBJ1-5, with a tentative D call TRBD1 (6 bases). The CDR3 is 13 residues long. The germline gives CDR1 LNHDA, CDR2 SQIVND (reference sequence). V gave up 10 bases and J gave up 5 bases, with 15 bases separating them. The CDR3 protein is CATSQGLDQPQHF. The CDR3 DNA is TGTGCCACTTCGCAGGGGCTTGATCAGCCCCAGCATTTT.

This clone has a single count. This sequence joins TRBV27 and TRBJ2-2, with 8 bases lining up with TRBD2. Trimming at V came to 4 bases and at J to 5 bases, leaving 9 bases not matched to a gene. Germline CDR1 and CDR2: MNHEY and SMNVEV (reference sequence). CDR3 size: 16 residues. In DNA, the CDR3 is TGTGCCAGCAGTTCCGGCGGAGCGGGAGTGACCGGGGAGCTGTTTTTT. It translates to CASSSGGAGVTGELFF.

This clone has only one observation. V gene TRBV7-2 combines with J gene TRBJ1-2; D might be TRBD1 (5 bases). Trimming stripped 1 base from V and 4 bases from J, with 13 bases between. CDR3 length equals 15 residues. CDR1 is SGHTA and CDR2 is FQGNSA in the germline V gene. The CDR3 sequence: CASSLDGHGGYGYTF. In DNA form, the CDR3 reads TGTGCCAGCAGCTTAGACGGGCACGGGGGCTATGGCTACACCTTC.

The V call is TRBV27, the J call TRBJ2-7; 9 nucleotides align to TRBD2. With 6 bases clipped from V and 4 bases from J, the junction kept 7 bases outside the gene matches. The CDR3 sequence is 14 residues long. The V gene's germline CDR1 is MNHEY and CDR2 SMNVEV (reference sequence). The CDR3: CASRTGLAGYEQYF. The CDR3 DNA reads TGTGCCAGCAGGACGGGACTAGCAGGTTACGAGCAGTACTTC.

About this clone itself: Other nucleotide sequences in the sample specify the same CDR3. The J gene is TRBJ2-1, the V gene TRBV9; a weak D match, TRBD2 (6 bases). Looked up from germline, CDR1 is SGDLS and CDR2 is YYNGEE. The germline V and J ends were trimmed by 2 bases and 0 bases, with 9 bases remaining between them. The CDR3 is 15 residues long. The CDR3: CASSVSGSSYNEQFF. The CDR3 region has the DNA TGTGCCAGCAGCGTTAGCGGAAGCTCCTACAATGAGCAGTTCTTC.

The rearrangement links TRBV13 to TRBJ1-1, with 7 positions matching TRBD1. The CDR3 is made up of 13 amino acids. Germline CDR1 and CDR2: PRHDT and FYEKMQ (reference sequence). The trim removed 5 bases at V and 4 bases at J, leaving 4 bases unmatched. As DNA, the CDR3 is TGTGCCAGCAGCCCCAGGGGGTCCACTGAAGCTTTCTTT. This sequence encodes CASSPRGSTEAFF.

The genes are TRBV27 and TRBJ1-1; D not resolved. The ends were cut back, 10 bases at V and 0 bases at J, with 18 bases in the middle. Germline lookup yields CDR1 MNHEY and CDR2 SMNVEV (reference sequence). The length of the CDR3 is 15 residues. CDR3 nucleotides: TGTGCCACCTTACTAGAGGGAGGCATGAACACTGAAGCTTTCTTT. It translates to CATLLEGGMNTEAFF.

The chain combines TRBV7-6 with TRBJ2-7, with D possibly matching TRBD1 (5 bases). Trimming cost V 2 bases and J 3 bases, with 17 bases left between them. This CDR3 is 16 amino acids long. From germline, CDR1 is SGHVS and CDR2 FNYEAQ. The CDR3 DNA follows: TGTGCCAGCAGCTTAAGGTCTACAGGCCGGCTCTACGAGCAGTACTTC. This translates into CASSLRSTGRLYEQYF.

The rearrangement joins TRBV19 to TRBJ1-5, with D perhaps TRBD1 (6 bases). Trimming left V 1 base short and J 4 bases short, with 14 bases between. The CDR3 totals 16 residues. Germline V gene lookup returns CDR1 LNHDA and CDR2 SQIVND (reference sequence). CDR3 loop: CASSIAATGPNQPQHF. CDR3 DNA: TGTGCCAGTAGTATAGCGGCGACAGGTCCTAATCAGCCCCAGCATTTT.

The chain links TRBV7-2 to TRBJ1-5, with 9 bases aligning to TRBD1. With V trimmed by 5 bases and J by 0 bases, 8 bases remained unmatched. The CDR3 runs to 17 residues. Germline CDR1 SGHTA, CDR2 FQGNSA. CDR3 sequence (DNA): TGTGCCAGCAGCCAGGGACAGGGAGGGTTTAGCAATCAGCCCCAGCATTTT. It is translated as CASSQGQGGFSNQPQHF.

The count of this clone is one. The chain uses TRBV18 and TRBJ1-2; D is unresolved. The CDR3 spans 14 residues. CDR1 and CDR2 from the germline V gene are KGHSH and LQKENI. The V gene lost 2 bases and the J gene lost 4 bases, with 11 bases spanning the gap. The CDR3 is CASSPKLRSYGYTF. CDR3 sequence (DNA): TGTGCCAGCTCACCAAAACTAAGGAGCTATGGCTACACCTTC.